What follows describes a single T cell receptor (beta chain). Participant ages covered about 18 to 95 years across 24 US areas. Recovery meant two consecutive negative NP/OP PCR tests, professional clearance, or resolved symptoms. The data stem from a study of blood T cell repertoires in COVID-19. Study-wide background: The analysed material was cDNA or gDNA that came from T cells, B-cell-depleted T cells, or PBMCs.

Authors' methods: Cell counts per sample came from amplifying reference gene primers. TCRdb keeps only in-frame clones here, not all; method: immunoSEQ multiplex PCR. V, J and clone size are taken as reported in that table, and D and trimming were inferred from the DNA itself. The sample has a few hundred thousand clones; around nine tenths are singletons. The V end lost 4 bases, the J end lost 6 bases, and 12 bases lay between the germline ends. The CDR3 extends over 13 amino acids. Per germline, CDR1 SEHNR and CDR2 FQNEAQ (reference sequence). Sequencing input: PBMCs or T cells enriched from blood (not recorded which). The receptor comes from a woman aged 18-29 years who had recovered from COVID-19. This sequence joins TRBV7-9 and TRBJ1-2, with D perhaps matching TRBD1 (6 bases). CDR3 region: CASSSDRIDGYTF. DNA for the CDR3: TGTGCCAGCAGCTCCGACAGGATAGATGGCTACACCTTC.